Shown below are 5 T cell receptor beta chains from a single sample sequenced in a study of cytomegalovirus exposure and HLA in healthy donors. The study ran its PCR with 60 Vbeta and 13 Jbeta primers. Profiled with immunoSEQ multiplex PCR; TCRdb holds only in-frame clones, not every one. The sample lists about 140,000 clones, approximately 80% occurring once. Sequencing was done on a sample of PBMCs. These receptors originate from a man aged 50 to 60 in good health and CMV-seronegative.

This clone has just a few counts. This chain links TRBV2 with TRBJ2-7; perhaps TRBD1 as D (5 bases). The CDR3 covers 13 residues. Looked up from germline, CDR1 is SNHLY and CDR2 is FYNNEI. V dropped 8 bases and J dropped 3 bases, with 14 bases sitting between them. CDR3 region: CASALGRSYEQYF. For the CDR3, the DNA is TGTGCCAGCGCGTTGGGGCGGAGCTACGAGCAGTACTTC.

The V gene is TRBV6-4, the J gene TRBJ1-2, with TRBD1 identical over 7 bases. The CDR3 runs 17 residues. With 6 bases clipped from V and 4 bases from J, the junction kept 17 bases outside the gene matches. Germline CDR1 MRHNA, CDR2 SNTAGT. CDR3 sequence reads: CASSFTPGGSTTYGYTF. The CDR3 coding sequence is TGTGCCAGCAGCTTTACTCCAGGGGGTTCTACTACCTATGGCTACACCTTC.

This sequence joins TRBV25-1 and TRBJ2-1, with 7 bases identical to TRBD2. V lost 5 bases, J lost 2 bases, and 3 bases stayed unmatched. This CDR3 has 14 residues. Germline V CDR1 and CDR2: MGHDK, SYGVNS. CDR3 sequence reads: CASSPGLTYNEQFF. The CDR3 DNA sequence: TGTGCCAGCAGTCCGGGACTAACCTACAATGAGCAGTTCTTC.

The chain uses TRBV20-1 and TRBJ1-6; no definite D call. Germline V lookup: CDR1 DFQATT, CDR2 SNEGSKA (reference sequence). The V end lost 6 bases, the J end lost 11 bases, and 8 bases lay between the germline ends. The CDR3 spans 10 residues. CDR3 amino acids: CSAIPTPLHF. In DNA, the CDR3 is TGCAGTGCCATCCCTACACCCCTCCACTTT.

The chain recombines TRBV27 with TRBJ1-5, with 7 bases matching TRBD1. The CDR3 length is 14 residues. V lost 6 bases and J lost 2; bases outside the gene matches: 4. From germline, CDR1 is MNHEY and CDR2 SMNVEV (reference sequence). The DNA of the CDR3 is TGTGCCAGCAGCCCTGACAGGGGCAATCAGCCCCAGCATTTT. It specifies CASSPDRGNQPQHF.